These T cell receptor beta chains were read from a single sample in a study of cytomegalovirus exposure and HLA in healthy donors. Repertoires were generated with immunoSEQ multiplex PCR, while TCRdb's copy carries only in-frame clones and drops some. The repertoire holds some 110,000 clones, approximately 69% seen once, with 9.5% to 13% in the top ten. Sequencing input: PBMCs. These TCRs come from a woman between 50 and 59 years old in good health and CMV-seropositive. Both conserved end residues are part of each CDR3. A D gene is named only where the DNA matches it firmly. Clone size is stated in some rows and not others, as once, few, many or a class when expanded.

v_call	j_call	cdr3_length	d_call	clone_size	cdr3_aa	cdr3_nt
TRBV5-1	TRBJ2-1	15	TRBD2	.	CASSSLAGVTNEQFF	TGCGCCAGCAGCTCACTAGCGGGGGTCACCAATGAGCAGTTCTTC
TRBV5-4	TRBJ1-2	15	.	.	CASSLAGQRNYGYTF	TGTGCCAGCAGCTTGGCAGGACAAAGAAACTATGGCTACACCTTC
TRBV2	TRBJ1-5	13	.	.	CASSVQVDQPQHF	TGTGCCAGCAGTGTACAGGTGGACCAGCCCCAGCATTTT
TRBV4-1	TRBJ2-7	15	.	.	CASSQSPTGLGEQYF	TGCGCCAGCAGCCAGAGCCCCACAGGGCTGGGCGAGCAGTACTTC
TRBV19	TRBJ1-1	15	.	.	CASSIGNSLNTEAFF	TGTGCCAGTAGTATCGGTAACAGCTTGAACACTGAAGCTTTCTTT
TRBV2	TRBJ2-7	12	.	.	CASSEDYYEQYF	TGTGCCAGCAGTGAAGATTACTACGAGCAGTACTTC
TRBV2	TRBJ2-1	12	.	.	CASSEMAPEQFF	TGTGCCAGCAGTGAAATGGCACCGGAGCAGTTCTTC
TRBV7-6	TRBJ2-7	13	.	.	CATSDPEAGEQYF	TGTGCCACCTCGGATCCGGAGGCGGGAGAGCAGTACTTC
TRBV6-1	TRBJ1-1	16	TRBD1	.	CASSGDRGRMNTEAFF	TGTGCCAGCAGTGGGGACAGGGGAAGGATGAACACTGAAGCTTTCTTT
TRBV4-3	TRBJ1-2	18	TRBD1	.	CASSHFRSWQGAGDGYTF	TGCGCCAGCAGCCATTTTCGATCATGGCAGGGGGCGGGTGATGGCTACACCTTC
TRBV20-1	TRBJ1-1	10	.	.	CSARDTEAFF	TGCAGTGCTCGTGACACTGAAGCTTTCTTT
TRBV7-2	TRBJ1-1	17	.	.	CASSLQSGGYVNTEAFF	TGTGCCAGCAGCTTACAGTCGGGGGGCTATGTGAACACTGAAGCTTTCTTT
TRBV11-1	TRBJ2-7	15	.	few	CASSLDVVRRDEQYF	TGTGCCAGCAGCTTAGATGTCGTGCGCAGGGACGAGCAGTACTTC
TRBV4-1	TRBJ1-2	16	.	.	CASSQDSAGTNYGYTF	TGCGCCAGCAGCCAAGATTCGGCAGGTACTAACTATGGCTACACCTTC
TRBV5-4	TRBJ2-6	16	.	.	CASSTGLVAGANVLTF	TGTGCCAGCAGCACCGGACTGGTCGCTGGGGCCAACGTCCTGACTTTC
TRBV7-2	TRBJ2-2	16	.	few	CASSHQPSGQTGELFF	TGTGCCAGCAGCCACCAGCCCTCAGGACAGACCGGGGAGCTGTTTTTT
TRBV7-9	TRBJ2-1	15	.	.	CASSLILAPYNEQFF	TGTGCCAGCAGCTTAATCCTAGCGCCCTACAATGAGCAGTTCTTC
TRBV6-4	TRBJ1-3	13	.	.	CASEEPSGNTIYF	TGTGCCAGTGAGGAGCCCTCTGGAAACACCATATATTTT
TRBV4-3	TRBJ2-2	18	TRBD2	.	CASSQEWGGRASPGELFF	TGCGCCAGCAGCCAAGAATGGGGCGGGAGGGCATCTCCCGGGGAGCTGTTTTTT
TRBV12-2	TRBJ2-7	15	.	.	CASRPSGTRIYEQYF	TGTGCAAGTCGCCCTAGCGGGACTCGAATTTACGAGCAGTACTTC
TRBV5-6	TRBJ1-4	13	.	.	CASSDSGGEKLFF	TGTGCCAGCAGCGATAGCGGGGGTGAAAAACTGTTTTTT
TRBV6-5	TRBJ1-1	15	.	.	CASSYFGVTGSEAFF	TGTGCCAGCAGTTACTTTGGGGTTACAGGCTCTGAAGCTTTCTTT
TRBV7-2	TRBJ2-7	15	TRBD1	.	CASSLTGGGTYEQYF	TGTGCCAGCAGCTTGACAGGGGGGGGGACCTACGAGCAGTACTTC
TRBV19	TRBJ1-5	17	.	.	CASSFPAGTRGGQPQHF	TGTGCCAGTAGTTTCCCGGCAGGGACCCGCGGGGGTCAGCCCCAGCATTTT
TRBV27	TRBJ2-2	17	TRBD2	.	CASSSNIAGDSTGELFF	TGTGCCAGCAGTTCAAACATAGCGGGAGACTCCACCGGGGAGCTGTTTTTT
TRBV28	TRBJ1-1	13	.	.	CASTRGMNTEAFF	TGTGCCAGCACGCGGGGGATGAACACTGAAGCTTTCTTT
TRBV4-1	TRBJ2-6	20	TRBD1	.	CASSQEGRDRGRPGANVLTF	TGCGCCAGCAGCCAAGAGGGGCGGGACAGGGGGCGGCCTGGGGCCAACGTCCTGACTTTC
TRBV10-2	TRBJ2-1	12	TRBD2	once	CASSPLAGEQFF	TGCGCCAGCAGTCCTCTAGCGGGTGAGCAGTTCTTC
TRBV30	TRBJ1-1	16	.	.	CAWSFRTGPEGTEAFF	TGTGCCTGGAGTTTCAGAACCGGTCCAGAGGGCACTGAAGCTTTCTTT
TRBV29-1	TRBJ1-5	11	.	.	CSVGGEEPQHF	TGCAGCGTTGGGGGCGAAGAGCCCCAGCATTTT
TRBV6-5	TRBJ1-2	15	TRBD1	few	CASSPGQGIIGGYTF	TGTGCCAGCAGTCCGGGACAGGGGATAATAGGTGGCTACACCTTC
TRBV5-1	TRBJ2-5	15	TRBD1	.	CASSTGQGALETQYF	TGCGCCAGCAGCACGGGACAGGGGGCTTTAGAGACCCAGTACTTC
TRBV18	TRBJ1-4	14	.	.	CASSPGRQLEKLFF	TGTGCCAGCTCACCAGGCCGACAGCTTGAAAAACTGTTTTTT
TRBV4-3	TRBJ1-1	16	TRBD1	.	CASSQVPAGGNTEAFF	TGCGCCAGCAGCCAAGTACCGGCAGGGGGGAACACTGAAGCTTTCTTT
TRBV4-2	TRBJ2-2	17	TRBD2	.	CASSQDGAGGNTGELFF	TGTGCCAGCAGCCAAGATGGCGCGGGAGGGAACACCGGGGAGCTGTTTTTT
TRBV7-2	TRBJ2-7	15	TRBD2	.	CASSLSPGGPEILYF	TGTGCCAGCAGCTTATCTCCGGGAGGGCCTGAAATACTGTACTTC
TRBV18	TRBJ2-5	14	TRBD1	few	CASSPHGTEETQYF	TGTGCCAGCTCACCACATGGGACAGAAGAGACCCAGTACTTC
TRBV5-1	TRBJ2-2	16	.	.	CASSRLGGVGTGELFF	TGCGCCAGCAGCCGTCTCGGGGGTGTGGGCACCGGGGAGCTGTTTTTT
TRBV4-1	TRBJ1-1	17	.	.	CASSPTVLGPLSTEAFF	TGCGCCAGCAGCCCGACAGTTCTCGGGCCCCTTAGCACTGAAGCTTTCTTT
TRBV4-3	TRBJ1-2	15	.	.	CASSQDFAAGYGYTF	TGCGCCAGCAGCCAAGATTTTGCGGCGGGCTATGGCTACACCTTC
TRBV7-9	TRBJ2-3	16	TRBD2	.	CASSGKVAGVTDTQYF	TGTGCCAGCAGCGGCAAAGTAGCGGGAGTAACAGATACGCAGTATTTT
TRBV5-1	TRBJ1-1	14	.	.	CASSLAEGLTEAFF	TGCGCCAGCAGCTTGGCCGAGGGTCTCACTGAAGCTTTCTTT
TRBV6-5	TRBJ1-4	15	.	.	CASSYAGPPNEKLFF	TGTGCCAGCAGTTACGCAGGTCCCCCTAATGAAAAACTGTTTTTT
TRBV11-2	TRBJ2-3	14	.	.	CASSSTQTTDTQYF	TGTGCCAGCAGCTCGACACAAACCACAGATACGCAGTATTTT
TRBV7-2	TRBJ1-2	12	.	.	CASSLAQGGYTF	TGTGCCAGCAGCTTAGCCCAGGGGGGCTACACCTTC
TRBV29-1	TRBJ2-2	14	TRBD1	.	CSVETGTNTGELFF	TGCAGCGTCGAGACAGGGACGAACACCGGGGAGCTGTTTTTT
TRBV18	TRBJ2-5	12	.	.	CASSPAGETQYF	TGTGCCAGCTCACCAGCGGGAGAGACCCAGTACTTC